The rows below give T cell receptor beta chains drawn from one sample of a study of blood T cell repertoires in COVID-19. This table comes from immunoSEQ multiplex PCR, and its TCRdb copy is limited to in-frame clones, with some not included. The table records over 45,000 clones, 85% of them present only once. Input material: peripheral blood. These receptor sequences come from a human donor in a cohort sampled during active COVID-19. Both conserved end residues are part of each CDR3. A D gene is named only where the DNA matches it firmly. Where a row states a size, it is once, few, many or the class of an expanded clone; other rows omit it.

CDR3 DNA	CDR3 protein	clone size	V gene	J gene	D gene
TGCGCCAGCAGTGGGGGCGGGAGGGCCGAGCAGTTCTTC	CASSGGGRAEQFF	NA	TRBV5-1	TRBJ2-1	TRBD2
TGTGCCAGCAGCGGGGGACTAGCGGTCACCGGGGAGCTGTTTTTT	CASSGGLAVTGELFF	NA	TRBV5-4	TRBJ2-2	TRBD2
TGTGCCAGCAGTGCAAACAGGAACAATCAGCCCCAGCATTTT	CASSANRNNQPQHF	NA	TRBV2	TRBJ1-5	NA
TGTGCCAGCAGTCCTGGGCCAGAAGCCAAAAACATTCAGTACTTC	CASSPGPEAKNIQYF	NA	TRBV28	TRBJ2-4	NA
TGTGCCAGCAGCCCTTTCACAGATACGCAGTATTTT	CASSPFTDTQYF	NA	TRBV14	TRBJ2-3	NA
TGCAGTGCTAGTCAGGAGCGGGACTCACAGTACTTC	CSASQERDSQYF	NA	TRBV20-1	TRBJ2-7	TRBD2
TGTGCCAGCTCTCCGGGACAGGGGGCTCCCGGGGAGCTGTTTTTT	CASSPGQGAPGELFF	NA	TRBV18	TRBJ2-2	TRBD1
TGCAGTGCCCAGGGTGTACAGACCCAGTACTTC	CSAQGVQTQYF	NA	TRBV20-1	TRBJ2-5	NA
TGTGCCAGCAGTTACCTCGGACTAGCAGACCAAGAGACCCAGTACTTC	CASSYLGLADQETQYF	NA	TRBV6-5	TRBJ2-5	TRBD2
TGTGCCAGTGCGGACAGGGGCATTAGCAATCAGCCCCAGCATTTT	CASADRGISNQPQHF	NA	TRBV19	TRBJ1-5	TRBD1
TGTGCCAGCAGGGACAGTACGCAGTATTTT	CASRDSTQYF	NA	TRBV28	TRBJ2-3	NA
TGTGCCAGCAGGCCGGGACAGGGAGGAATTGACGAGCAGTACTTC	CASRPGQGGIDEQYF	few	TRBV6-6	TRBJ2-7	TRBD1
TGTGCCAGCAGCCATGGGGAGTTTGTCTCCTACGAGCAGTACTTC	CASSHGEFVSYEQYF	NA	TRBV3-1/TRBV3-2	TRBJ2-7	NA
TGCGCCAGCAGCTTGGGGGGAGGGAGCACAGATACGCAGTATTTT	CASSLGGGSTDTQYF	NA	TRBV5-1	TRBJ2-3	TRBD2
TGTGCCAGCCTGAGGGTCCGGGAGACCCAGTACTTC	CASLRVRETQYF	NA	TRBV2	TRBJ2-5	NA
TGTGCCATCAGTGGTAGCAGGGCCGGGGAGCTGTTTTTT	CAISGSRAGELFF	few	TRBV10-3	TRBJ2-2	NA
TGTGCCAGCAGCCCCCAGGGCAGAGGCTACGAGCAGTACTTC	CASSPQGRGYEQYF	NA	TRBV5-6	TRBJ2-7	NA
TGTGCCAGCAGTCCGCGTTCTAGCGGGGTGGGAGATACGCAGTATTTT	CASSPRSSGVGDTQYF	once	TRBV28	TRBJ2-3	TRBD2
TGTGCCAGCAGCTTACGGGACGGAGGGCTAGAAGCTTTCTTT	CASSLRDGGLEAFF	once	TRBV7-2	TRBJ1-1	NA
TGTGCCAGCAGTCCCTTCGACAGGTACGAGCAGTACTTC	CASSPFDRYEQYF	NA	TRBV27	TRBJ2-7	NA
TGTGCCAGCAGCCCCATTCACAGGGGGGATGGCTACACCTTC	CASSPIHRGDGYTF	NA	TRBV14	TRBJ1-2	TRBD1
TGTGCCAGCAGCTTAGGGGCTAGCGGGAGTGATACGCAGTATTTT	CASSLGASGSDTQYF	NA	TRBV7-2	TRBJ2-3	TRBD2
TGTGCCAGCAGCTTGGGCAAGAACACTGAAGCTTTCTTT	CASSLGKNTEAFF	NA	TRBV7-8	TRBJ1-1	NA
TGTGCCAGCAGCGTCGGGGGGGAGACCCAGTACTTC	CASSVGGETQYF	NA	TRBV9	TRBJ2-5	TRBD2
TGTGCCAGCAGCTCAAGTTCCAGCCACAGCATCTCTGGAAACACCATATATTTT	CASSSSSSHSISGNTIYF	many	TRBV14	TRBJ1-3	NA
TGCGCCAGCAGCCGCTCTGGAGCGGCAGGGGCGTACGAGCAGTACTTC	CASSRSGAAGAYEQYF	NA	TRBV4-3	TRBJ2-7	NA